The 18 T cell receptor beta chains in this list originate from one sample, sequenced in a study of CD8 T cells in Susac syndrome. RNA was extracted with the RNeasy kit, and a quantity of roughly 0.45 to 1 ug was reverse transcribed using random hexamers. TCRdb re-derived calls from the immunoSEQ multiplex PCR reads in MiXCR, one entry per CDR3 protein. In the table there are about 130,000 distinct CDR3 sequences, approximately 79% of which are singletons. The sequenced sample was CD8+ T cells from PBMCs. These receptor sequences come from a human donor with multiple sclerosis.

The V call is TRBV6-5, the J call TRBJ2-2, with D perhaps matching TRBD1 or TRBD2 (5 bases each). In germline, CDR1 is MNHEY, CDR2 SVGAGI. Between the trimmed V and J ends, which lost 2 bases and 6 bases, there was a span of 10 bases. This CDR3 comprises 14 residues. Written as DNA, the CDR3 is TGTGCCAGCAGTTACGGGCGAGGGGCCGGGGAGCTGTTTTTT. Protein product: CASSYGRGAGELFF.

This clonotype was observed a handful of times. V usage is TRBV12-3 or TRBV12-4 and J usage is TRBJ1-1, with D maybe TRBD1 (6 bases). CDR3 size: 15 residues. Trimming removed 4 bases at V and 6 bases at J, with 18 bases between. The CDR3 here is CASSSTQGDLSEAFF. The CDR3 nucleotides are TGTGCCAGCAGTTCCACACAGGGAGATTTATCTGAAGCTTTCTTT.

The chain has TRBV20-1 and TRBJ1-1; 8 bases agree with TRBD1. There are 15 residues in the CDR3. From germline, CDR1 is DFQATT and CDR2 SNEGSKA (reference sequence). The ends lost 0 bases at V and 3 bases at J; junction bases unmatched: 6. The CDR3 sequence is CSARDRDRWDTEAFF. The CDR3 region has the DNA TGCAGTGCTAGAGATCGGGACAGGTGGGACACTGAAGCTTTCTTT.

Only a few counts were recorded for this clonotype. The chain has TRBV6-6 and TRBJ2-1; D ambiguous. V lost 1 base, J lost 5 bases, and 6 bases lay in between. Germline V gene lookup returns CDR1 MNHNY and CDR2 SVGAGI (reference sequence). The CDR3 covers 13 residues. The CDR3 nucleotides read TGTGCCAGCAGTTACTTAGGGAACAATGAGCAGTTCTTC. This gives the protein CASSYLGNNEQFF.

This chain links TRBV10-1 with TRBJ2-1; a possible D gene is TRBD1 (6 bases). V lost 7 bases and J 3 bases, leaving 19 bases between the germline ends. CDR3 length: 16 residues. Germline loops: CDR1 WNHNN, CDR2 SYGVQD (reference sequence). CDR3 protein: CASILQRQVNYNEQFF. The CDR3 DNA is TGCGCCAGCATTCTGCAAAGACAGGTGAACTACAATGAGCAGTTCTTC.

CDR3 amino acids: CASSWPGLAGVSTDTQYF. The CDR3 DNA reads TGTGCCAGCAGTTGGCCGGGACTAGCGGGGGTCAGCACAGATACGCAGTATTTT. This chain connects TRBV2 to TRBJ2-3, with 14 bases lining up with TRBD2. This CDR3 contains 18 residues. From germline, CDR1 is SNHLY and CDR2 FYNNEI. Trimming took 5 bases from V and 0 from J; bases not matched to a gene: 7.

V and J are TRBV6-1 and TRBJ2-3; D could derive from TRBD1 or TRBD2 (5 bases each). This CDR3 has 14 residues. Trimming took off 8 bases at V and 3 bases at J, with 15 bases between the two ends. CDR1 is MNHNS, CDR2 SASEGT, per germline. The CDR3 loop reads CASSIGTGTDTQYF. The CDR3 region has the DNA TGTGCCAGCTCGATTGGGACGGGAACAGATACGCAGTATTTT.

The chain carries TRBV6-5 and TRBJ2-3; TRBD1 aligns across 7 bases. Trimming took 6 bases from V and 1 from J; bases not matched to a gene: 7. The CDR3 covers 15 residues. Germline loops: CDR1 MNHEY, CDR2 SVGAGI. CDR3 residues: CASSTSGGRTDTQYF. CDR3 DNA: TGTGCCAGCAGCACCTCAGGGGGACGCACAGATACGCAGTATTTT.

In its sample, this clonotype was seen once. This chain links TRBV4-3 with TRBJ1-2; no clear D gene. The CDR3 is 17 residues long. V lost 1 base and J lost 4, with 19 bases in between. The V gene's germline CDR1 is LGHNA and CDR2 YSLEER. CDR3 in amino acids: CASSQAPQSVFGYGYTF. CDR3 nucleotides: TGCGCCAGCAGCCAAGCTCCGCAGAGCGTCTTCGGCTATGGCTACACCTTC.

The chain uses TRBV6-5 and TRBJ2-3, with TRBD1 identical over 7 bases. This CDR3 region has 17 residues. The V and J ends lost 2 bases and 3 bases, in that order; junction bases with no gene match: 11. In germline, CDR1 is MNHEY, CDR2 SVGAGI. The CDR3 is CASSYPTTGSNTDTQYF. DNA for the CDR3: TGTGCCAGCAGTTACCCCACGACAGGGTCGAATACAGATACGCAGTATTTT.

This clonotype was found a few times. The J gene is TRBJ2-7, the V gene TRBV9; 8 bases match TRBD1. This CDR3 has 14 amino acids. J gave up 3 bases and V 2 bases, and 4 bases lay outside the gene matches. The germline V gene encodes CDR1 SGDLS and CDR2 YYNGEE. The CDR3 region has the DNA TGTGCCAGCAGCGTGGGGACAGGATTCTACGAGCAGTACTTC. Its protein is CASSVGTGFYEQYF.

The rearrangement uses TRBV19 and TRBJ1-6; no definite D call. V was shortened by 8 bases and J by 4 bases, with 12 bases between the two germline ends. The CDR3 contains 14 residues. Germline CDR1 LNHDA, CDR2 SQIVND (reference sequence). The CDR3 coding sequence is TGTGCCAGTCATCTAGGAGGGTATAATTCACCCCTCCACTTT. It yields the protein CASHLGGYNSPLHF.

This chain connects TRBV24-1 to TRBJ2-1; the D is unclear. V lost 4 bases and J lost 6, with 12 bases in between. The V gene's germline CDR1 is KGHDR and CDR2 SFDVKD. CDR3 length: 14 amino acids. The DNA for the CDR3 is TGTGCCACCAGTGACCGGGTCCTTCCCAATGAGCAGTTCTTC. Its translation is CATSDRVLPNEQFF.

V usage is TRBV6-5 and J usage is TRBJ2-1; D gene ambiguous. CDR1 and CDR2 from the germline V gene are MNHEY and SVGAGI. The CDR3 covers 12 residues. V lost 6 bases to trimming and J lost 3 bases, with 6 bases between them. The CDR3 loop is CASRNGYNEQFF. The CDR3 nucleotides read TGTGCCAGCAGGAACGGCTACAATGAGCAGTTCTTC.

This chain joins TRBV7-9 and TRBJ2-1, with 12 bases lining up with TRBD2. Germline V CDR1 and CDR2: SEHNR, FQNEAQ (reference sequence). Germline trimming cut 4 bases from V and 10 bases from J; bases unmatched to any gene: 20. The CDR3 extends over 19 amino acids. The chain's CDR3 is CASSSTSGRFREVNREQFF. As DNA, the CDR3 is TGTGCCAGCAGCTCAACTAGCGGGAGGTTCCGTGAAGTCAATCGGGAGCAGTTCTTC. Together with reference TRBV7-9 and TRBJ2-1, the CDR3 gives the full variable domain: DTGVSQNPRHKITKRGQNVTFRCDPISEHNRLYWYRQTLGQGPEFLTYFQNEAQLEKSRLLSDRFSAERPKGSFSTLEIQRTEQGDSAMYLCASSSTSGRFREVNREQFFGPGTRLTVL.

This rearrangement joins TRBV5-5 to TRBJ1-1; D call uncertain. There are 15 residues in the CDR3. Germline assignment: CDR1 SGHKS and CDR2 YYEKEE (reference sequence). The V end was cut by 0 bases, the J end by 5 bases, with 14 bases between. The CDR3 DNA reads TGTGCCAGCAGCTTGGCCCGGCAGATGGATACTGAAGCTTTCTTT. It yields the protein CASSLARQMDTEAFF. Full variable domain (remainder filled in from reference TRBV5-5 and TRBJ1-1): DAGVTQSPTHLIKTRGQQVTLRCSPISGHKSVSWYQQVLGQGPQFIFQYYEKEERGRGNFPDRFSARQFPNYSSELNVNALLLGDSALYLCASSLARQMDTEAFFGQGTRLTVV.

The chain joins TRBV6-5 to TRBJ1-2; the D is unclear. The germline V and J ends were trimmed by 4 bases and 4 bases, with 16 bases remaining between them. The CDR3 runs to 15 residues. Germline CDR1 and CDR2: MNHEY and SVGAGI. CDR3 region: CASSSRLDTSYGYTF. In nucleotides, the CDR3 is TGTGCCAGCAGTTCCCGGCTCGACACGAGCTATGGCTACACCTTC.

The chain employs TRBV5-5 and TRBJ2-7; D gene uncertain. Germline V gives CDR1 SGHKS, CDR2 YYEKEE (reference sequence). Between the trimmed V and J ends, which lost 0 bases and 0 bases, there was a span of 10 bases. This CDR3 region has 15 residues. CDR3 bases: TGTGCCAGCAGCTTGGTCAGCTCGAGCTCCTACGAGCAGTACTTC. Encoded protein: CASSLVSSSSYEQYF.